The source of this TCR beta chain is a study of early T cells in non-severe SARS-CoV-2 infection. TCRdb independently ran MiXCR on the 5' RACE reads; one entry per CDR3 protein. The repertoire holds fewer than 85,000 distinct CDR3 sequences, with 12% as singletons. To note about this clonotype: A read error likely explains this, since a far larger clone differs by one base.

The CDR3 is 11 residues long. Per the germline V gene, CDR1 is MNHEY and CDR2 is SVGEGT. The germline V and J ends were trimmed by 5 bases and 6 bases, with 5 bases remaining between them. The source material was whole blood. V is TRBV6-2 or TRBV6-3 and J is TRBJ2-1, with D unclear. The clonotype was recovered from an adult who was a healthcare worker with PCR-confirmed SARS-CoV-2 infection or an uninfected control (not recorded which). CDR3 bases: TGTGCCAGCAGTCACTGCAATGAGCAGTTCTTC. Its protein product is CASSHCNEQFF.